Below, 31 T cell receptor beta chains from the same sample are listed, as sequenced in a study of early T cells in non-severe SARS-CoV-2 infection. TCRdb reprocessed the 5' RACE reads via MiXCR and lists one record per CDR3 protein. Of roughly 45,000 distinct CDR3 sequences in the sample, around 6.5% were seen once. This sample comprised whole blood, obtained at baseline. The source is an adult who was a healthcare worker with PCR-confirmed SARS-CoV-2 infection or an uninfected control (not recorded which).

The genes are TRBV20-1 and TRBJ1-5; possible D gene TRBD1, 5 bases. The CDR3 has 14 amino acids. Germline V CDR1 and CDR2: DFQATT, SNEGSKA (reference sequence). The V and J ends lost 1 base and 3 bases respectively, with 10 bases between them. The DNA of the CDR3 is TGCAGTGCTAGAGGCCCAGGGACCAATCAGCCCCAGCATTTT. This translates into CSARGPGTNQPQHF.

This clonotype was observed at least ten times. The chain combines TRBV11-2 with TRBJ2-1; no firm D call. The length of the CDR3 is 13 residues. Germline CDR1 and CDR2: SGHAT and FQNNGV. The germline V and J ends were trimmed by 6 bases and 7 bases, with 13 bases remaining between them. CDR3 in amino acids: CASSLIIENEQFF. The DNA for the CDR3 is TGTGCCAGCAGTCTTATCATAGAGAATGAGCAGTTCTTC.

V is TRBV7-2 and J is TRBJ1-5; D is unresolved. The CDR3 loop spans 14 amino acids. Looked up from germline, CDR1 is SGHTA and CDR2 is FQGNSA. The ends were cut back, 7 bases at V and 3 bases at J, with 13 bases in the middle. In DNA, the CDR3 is TGTGCCAGCACCCTGGACGGGAACAATCAGCCCCAGCATTTT. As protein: CASTLDGNNQPQHF. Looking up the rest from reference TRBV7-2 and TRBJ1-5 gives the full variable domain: GAGVSQSPSNKVTEKGKDVELRCDPISGHTALYWYRQSLGQGLEFLIYFQGNSAPDKSGLPSDRFSAERTGGSVSTLTIQRTQQEDSAVYLCASTLDGNNQPQHFGDGTRLSIL.

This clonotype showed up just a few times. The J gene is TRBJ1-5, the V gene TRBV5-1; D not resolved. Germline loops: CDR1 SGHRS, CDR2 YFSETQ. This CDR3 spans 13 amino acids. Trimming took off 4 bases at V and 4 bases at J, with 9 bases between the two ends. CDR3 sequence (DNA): TGCGCCAGCAGCCCCACCCCGAATCAGCCCCAGCATTTT. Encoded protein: CASSPTPNQPQHF.

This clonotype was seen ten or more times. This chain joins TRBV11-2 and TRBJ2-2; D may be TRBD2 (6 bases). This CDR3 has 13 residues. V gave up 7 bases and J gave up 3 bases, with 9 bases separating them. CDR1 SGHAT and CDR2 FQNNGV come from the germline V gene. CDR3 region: CASKGGYTGELFF. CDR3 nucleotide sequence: TGTGCCAGCAAGGGAGGTTACACCGGGGAGCTGTTTTTT.

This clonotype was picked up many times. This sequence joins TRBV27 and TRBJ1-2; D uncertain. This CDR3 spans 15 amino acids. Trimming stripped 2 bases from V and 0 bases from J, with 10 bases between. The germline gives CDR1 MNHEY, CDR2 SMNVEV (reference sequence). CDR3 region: CASSLGGRTNYGYTF. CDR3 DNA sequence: TGTGCCAGCAGTTTAGGAGGGCGAACTAACTATGGCTACACCTTC.

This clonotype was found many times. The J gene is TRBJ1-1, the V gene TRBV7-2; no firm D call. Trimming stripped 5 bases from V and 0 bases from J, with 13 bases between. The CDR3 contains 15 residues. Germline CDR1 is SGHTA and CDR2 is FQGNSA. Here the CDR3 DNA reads TGTGCCAGCAGCCTTAAAGTAGGGATGAACACTGAAGCTTTCTTT. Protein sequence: CASSLKVGMNTEAFF.

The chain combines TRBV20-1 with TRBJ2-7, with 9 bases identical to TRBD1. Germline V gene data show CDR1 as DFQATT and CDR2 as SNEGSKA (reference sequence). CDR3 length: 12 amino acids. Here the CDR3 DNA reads TGCAAAACCGGGACAGGGACCTACGAGCAGTACTTC. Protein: CKTGTGTYEQYF.

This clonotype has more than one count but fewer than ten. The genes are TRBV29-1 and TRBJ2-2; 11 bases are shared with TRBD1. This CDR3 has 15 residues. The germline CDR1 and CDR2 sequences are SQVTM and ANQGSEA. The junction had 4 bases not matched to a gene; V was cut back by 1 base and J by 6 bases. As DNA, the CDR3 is TGCAGCGTTGAAGGGGACAGGGGGAGCGCCGGGGAGCTGTTTTTT. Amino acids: CSVEGDRGSAGELFF.

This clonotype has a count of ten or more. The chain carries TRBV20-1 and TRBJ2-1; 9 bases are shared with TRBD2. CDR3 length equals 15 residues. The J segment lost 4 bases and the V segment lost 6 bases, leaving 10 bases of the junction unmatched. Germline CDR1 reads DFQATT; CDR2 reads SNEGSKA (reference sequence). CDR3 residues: CSAEDETSGYNEQFF. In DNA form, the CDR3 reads TGCAGTGCGGAGGATGAGACTAGCGGATACAATGAGCAGTTCTTC.

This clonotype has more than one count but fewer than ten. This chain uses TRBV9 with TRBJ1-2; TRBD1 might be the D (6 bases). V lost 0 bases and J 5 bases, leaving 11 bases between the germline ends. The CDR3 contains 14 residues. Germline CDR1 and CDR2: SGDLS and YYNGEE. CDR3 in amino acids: CASSVATGPYGYTF. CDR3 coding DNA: TGTGCCAGCAGCGTAGCTACAGGGCCTTATGGCTACACCTTC.

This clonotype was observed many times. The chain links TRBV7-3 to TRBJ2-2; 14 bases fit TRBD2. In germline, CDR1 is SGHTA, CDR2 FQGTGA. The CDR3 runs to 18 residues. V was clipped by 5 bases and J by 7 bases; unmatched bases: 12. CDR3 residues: CASSPTGTSGSAGGELFF. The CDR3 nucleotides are TGTGCCAGCAGCCCCACCGGGACTAGCGGGAGCGCCGGCGGGGAGCTGTTTTTT.

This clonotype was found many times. CDR3 nucleotides: TGTGCCAGCAGCTCCGGGACGGCCGCCACTGAAGCTTTCTTT. Amino acid sequence: CASSSGTAATEAFF. The chain recombines TRBV7-9 with TRBJ1-1; D possibly corresponds to TRBD1 (5 bases). V was shortened by 4 bases and J by 4 bases, with 13 bases between the two germline ends. The CDR3 is 14 residues long. Germline CDR1 SEHNR, CDR2 FQNEAQ (reference sequence).

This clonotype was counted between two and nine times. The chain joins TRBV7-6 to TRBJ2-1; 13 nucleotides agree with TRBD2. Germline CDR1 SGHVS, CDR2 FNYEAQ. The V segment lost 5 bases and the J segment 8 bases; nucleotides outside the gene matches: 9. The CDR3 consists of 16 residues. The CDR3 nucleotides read TGTGCCAGCAGCGGGCGGACTAGCGGGAGTATGTATGAGCAGTTCTTC. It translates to CASSGRTSGSMYEQFF.

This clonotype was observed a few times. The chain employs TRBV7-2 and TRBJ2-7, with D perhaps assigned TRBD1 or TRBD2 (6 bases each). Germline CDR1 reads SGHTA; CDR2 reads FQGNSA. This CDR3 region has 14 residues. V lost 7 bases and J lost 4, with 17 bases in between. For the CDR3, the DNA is TGTGCCAGCACCTATGGAACAGGGAGGTACGAGCAGTACTTC. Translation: CASTYGTGRYEQYF. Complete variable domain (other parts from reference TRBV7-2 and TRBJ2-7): GAGVSQSPSNKVTEKGKDVELRCDPISGHTALYWYRQSLGQGLEFLIYFQGNSAPDKSGLPSDRFSAERTGGSVSTLTIQRTQQEDSAVYLCASTYGTGRYEQYFGPGTRLTVT.

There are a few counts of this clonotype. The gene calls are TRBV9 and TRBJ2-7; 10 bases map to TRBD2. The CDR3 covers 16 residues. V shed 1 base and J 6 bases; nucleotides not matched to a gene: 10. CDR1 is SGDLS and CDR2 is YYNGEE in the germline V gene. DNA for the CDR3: TGTGCCAGCAGCGTATCCCCCGCCGGGACTAGCGCCGAGCAGTACTTC. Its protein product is CASSVSPAGTSAEQYF.

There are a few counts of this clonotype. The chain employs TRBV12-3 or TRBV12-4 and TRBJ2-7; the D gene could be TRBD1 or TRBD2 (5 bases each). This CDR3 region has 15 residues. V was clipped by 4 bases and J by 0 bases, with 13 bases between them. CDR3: CASSSGTSSSYEQYF. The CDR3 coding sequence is TGTGCCAGCAGTTCCGGGACCAGCAGCTCCTACGAGCAGTACTTC.

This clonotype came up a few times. This CDR3 reads CATGRDRNSPLHF. CDR3 bases: TGTGCCACCGGGCGGGACAGGAATTCACCCCTCCACTTT. The V call is TRBV28, the J call TRBJ1-6; 8 positions match TRBD1. This CDR3 is built from 13 residues. From germline, CDR1 is MDHEN and CDR2 SYDVKM. Trimming at V came to 10 bases and at J to 7 bases, leaving 6 bases not matched to a gene.

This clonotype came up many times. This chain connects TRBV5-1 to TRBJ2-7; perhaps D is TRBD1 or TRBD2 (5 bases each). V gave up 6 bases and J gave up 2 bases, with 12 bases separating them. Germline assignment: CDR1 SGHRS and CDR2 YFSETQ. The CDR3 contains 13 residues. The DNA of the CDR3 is TGCGCCAGCAACCGGGACCGCGCCTACGAGCAGTACTTC. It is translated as CASNRDRAYEQYF. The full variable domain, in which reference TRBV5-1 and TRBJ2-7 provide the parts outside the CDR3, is KAGVTQTPRYLIKTRGQQVTLSCSPISGHRSVSWYQQTPGQGLQFLFEYFSETQRNKGNFPGRFSGRQFSNSRSEMNVSTLELGDSALYLCASNRDRAYEQYFGPGTRLTVT.

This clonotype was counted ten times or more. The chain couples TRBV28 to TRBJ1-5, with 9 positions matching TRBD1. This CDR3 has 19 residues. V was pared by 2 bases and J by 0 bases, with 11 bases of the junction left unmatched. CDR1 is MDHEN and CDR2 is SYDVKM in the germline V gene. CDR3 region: CASSLHRGLGEYSNQPQHF. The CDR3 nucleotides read TGTGCCAGCAGTTTACACAGGGGGCTCGGAGAGTATAGCAATCAGCCCCAGCATTTT. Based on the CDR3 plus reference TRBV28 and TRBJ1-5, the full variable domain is DVKVTQSSRYLVKRTGEKVFLECVQDMDHENMFWYRQDPGLGLRLIYFSYDVKMKEKGDIPEGYSVSREKKERFSLILESASTNQTSMYLCASSLHRGLGEYSNQPQHFGDGTRLSIL.

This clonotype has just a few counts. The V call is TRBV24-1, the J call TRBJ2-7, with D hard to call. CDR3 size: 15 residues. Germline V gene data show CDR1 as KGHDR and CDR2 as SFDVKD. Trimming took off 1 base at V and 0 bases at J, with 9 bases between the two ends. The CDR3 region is CATSDFSDHSYEQYF. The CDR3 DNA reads TGTGCCACCAGTGATTTTTCCGACCACTCCTACGAGCAGTACTTC.

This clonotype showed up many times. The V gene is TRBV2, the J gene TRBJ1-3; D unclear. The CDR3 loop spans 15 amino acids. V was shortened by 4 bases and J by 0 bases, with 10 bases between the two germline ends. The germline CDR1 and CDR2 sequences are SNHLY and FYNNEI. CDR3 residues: CASSGEGFSGNTIYF. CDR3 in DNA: TGTGCCAGCAGTGGAGAGGGTTTCTCTGGAAACACCATATATTTT.

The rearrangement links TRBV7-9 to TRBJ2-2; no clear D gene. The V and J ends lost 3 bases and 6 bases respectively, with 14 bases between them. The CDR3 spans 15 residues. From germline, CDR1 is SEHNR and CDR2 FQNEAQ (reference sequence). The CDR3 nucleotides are TGTGCCAGCAGCTTTGTCCGGTCACTGGCCGGGGAGCTGTTTTTT. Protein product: CASSFVRSLAGELFF.

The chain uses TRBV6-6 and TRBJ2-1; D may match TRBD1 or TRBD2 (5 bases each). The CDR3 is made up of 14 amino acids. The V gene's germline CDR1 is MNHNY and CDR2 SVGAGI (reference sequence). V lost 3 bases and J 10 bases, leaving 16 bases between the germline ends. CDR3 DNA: TGTGCCAGCAGTTATCCCGGGGACGGTAGGGAGCAGTTCTTC. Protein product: CASSYPGDGREQFF.

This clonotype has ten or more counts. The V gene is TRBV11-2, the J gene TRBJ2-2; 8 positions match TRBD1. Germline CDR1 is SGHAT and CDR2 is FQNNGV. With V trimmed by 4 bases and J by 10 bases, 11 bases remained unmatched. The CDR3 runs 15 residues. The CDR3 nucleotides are TGTGCCAGCAGCTCCCCCGGACAGGGAAGTGAGGAGCTGTTTTTT. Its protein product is CASSSPGQGSEELFF.

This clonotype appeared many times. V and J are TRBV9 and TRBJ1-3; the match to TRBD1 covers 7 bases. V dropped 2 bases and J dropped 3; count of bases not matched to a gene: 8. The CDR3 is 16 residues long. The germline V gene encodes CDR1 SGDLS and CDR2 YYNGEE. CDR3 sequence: CASSVGTAGVGNTIYF. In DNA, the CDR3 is TGTGCCAGCAGCGTTGGGACAGCTGGAGTTGGAAACACCATATATTTT.

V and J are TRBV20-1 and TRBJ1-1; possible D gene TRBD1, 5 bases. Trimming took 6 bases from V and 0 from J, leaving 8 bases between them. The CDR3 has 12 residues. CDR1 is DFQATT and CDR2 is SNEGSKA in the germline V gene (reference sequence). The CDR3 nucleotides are TGCAGTGCCGGGGGATTGAACACTGAAGCTTTCTTT. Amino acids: CSAGGLNTEAFF.

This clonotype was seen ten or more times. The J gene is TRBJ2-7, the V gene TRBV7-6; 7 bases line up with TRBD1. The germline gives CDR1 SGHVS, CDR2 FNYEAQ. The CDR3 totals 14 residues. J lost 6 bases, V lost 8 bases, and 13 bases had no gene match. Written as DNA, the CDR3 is TGTGCCAGCCGCGGCCACAGGGGATCAGGCGAGCAGTACTTC. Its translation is CASRGHRGSGEQYF.

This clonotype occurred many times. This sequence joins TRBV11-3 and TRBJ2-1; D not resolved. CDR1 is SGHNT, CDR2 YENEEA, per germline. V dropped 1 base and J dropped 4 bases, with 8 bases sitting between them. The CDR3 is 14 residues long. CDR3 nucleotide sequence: TGTGCCAGCAGCTTAGGCCATAGTTACAATGAGCAGTTCTTC. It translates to CASSLGHSYNEQFF. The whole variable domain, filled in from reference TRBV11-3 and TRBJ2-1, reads EAGVVQSPRYKIIEKKQPVAFWCNPISGHNTLYWYLQNLGQGPELLIRYENEEAVDDSQLPKDRFSAERLKGVDSTLKIQPAELGDSAVYLCASSLGHSYNEQFFGPGTRLTVL.

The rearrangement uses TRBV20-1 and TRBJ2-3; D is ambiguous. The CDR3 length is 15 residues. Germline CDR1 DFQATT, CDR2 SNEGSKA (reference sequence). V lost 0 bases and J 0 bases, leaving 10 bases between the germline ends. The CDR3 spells CSAREHASSTDTQYF. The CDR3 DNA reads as TGCAGTGCTAGAGAGCATGCTTCTAGCACAGATACGCAGTATTTT.

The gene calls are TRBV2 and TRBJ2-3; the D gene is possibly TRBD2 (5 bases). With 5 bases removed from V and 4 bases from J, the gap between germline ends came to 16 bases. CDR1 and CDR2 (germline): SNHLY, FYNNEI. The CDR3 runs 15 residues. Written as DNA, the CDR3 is TGTGCCAGCAGTCTCCTTTTCGGAGGCGCAGATACGCAGTATTTT. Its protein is CASSLLFGGADTQYF.